Given below is one T cell receptor beta chain in context. V lost 1 base, J lost 6 bases, and 9 bases stayed unmatched. Germline V gene lookup returns CDR1 MGHRA and CDR2 YSYEKL. The CDR3 covers 15 residues. The sample belongs to a study of T cell responses to AZD1222 COVID-19 vaccine. Clones were read by immunoSEQ multiplex PCR, and TCRdb kept only the in-frame ones, dropping some. The table records 110,000 to 150,000 clones, approximately 85% of them present only once. The V gene is TRBV4-1, the J gene TRBJ2-7; 7 bases fit TRBD1. The specimen was peripheral blood, collected on day 0 of AZD1222 vaccination. This receptor was identified in an adult in good health. DNA for the CDR3: TGCGCCAGCAGCCAAGGTGACAGGGCAGGGAGCGAGCAGTACTTC. Protein sequence: CASSQGDRAGSEQYF.